This entry features one T cell receptor beta chain sequence. The CDR3 sequence is 15 residues long. In germline, CDR1 is SGHNT, CDR2 YYREEE (reference sequence). V lost 2 bases and J 0 bases, leaving 10 bases between the germline ends. This record comes from a study of blood T cell repertoires in COVID-19. As for the study in general: Specimens from acute and convalescent COVID-19 originated in the United States, Italy and Spain.

Original data processing: For nucleated cells, counts were estimated from reference gene primer amplification. Method: immunoSEQ multiplex PCR; TCRdb's copy keeps in-frame clones and lacks some. That table gives V, J and clone size, and the DNA gave D and trimming. The table shows approximately 250,000 clones, with around nine tenths occurring only once. The origin of this receptor is a man aged 35-49 years with active or convalescent COVID-19. The sequenced sample was peripheral blood. The rearrangement links TRBV5-4 to TRBJ2-3; maybe TRBD1 (5 bases). The CDR3 DNA reads as TGTGCCAGCAGCTTACAGGTAGCTAGCACAGATACGCAGTATTTT. Translated: CASSLQVASTDTQYF.